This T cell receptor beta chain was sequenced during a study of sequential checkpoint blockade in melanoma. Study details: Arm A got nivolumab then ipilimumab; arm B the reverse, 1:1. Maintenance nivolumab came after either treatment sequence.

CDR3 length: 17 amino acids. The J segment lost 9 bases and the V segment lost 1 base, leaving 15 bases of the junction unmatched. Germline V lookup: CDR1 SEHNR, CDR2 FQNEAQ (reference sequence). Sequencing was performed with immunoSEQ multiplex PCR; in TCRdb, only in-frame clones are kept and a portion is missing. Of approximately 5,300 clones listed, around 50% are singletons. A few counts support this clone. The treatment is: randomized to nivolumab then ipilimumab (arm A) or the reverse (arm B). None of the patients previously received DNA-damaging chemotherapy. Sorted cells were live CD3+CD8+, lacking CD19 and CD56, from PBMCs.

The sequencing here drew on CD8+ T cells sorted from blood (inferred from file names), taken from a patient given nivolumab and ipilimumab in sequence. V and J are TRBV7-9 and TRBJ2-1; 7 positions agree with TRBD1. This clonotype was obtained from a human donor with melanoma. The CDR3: CASSLGLVTGASAEQFF. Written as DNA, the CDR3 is TGTGCCAGCAGCTTAGGGTTGGTTACAGGGGCCTCTGCTGAGCAGTTCTTC.